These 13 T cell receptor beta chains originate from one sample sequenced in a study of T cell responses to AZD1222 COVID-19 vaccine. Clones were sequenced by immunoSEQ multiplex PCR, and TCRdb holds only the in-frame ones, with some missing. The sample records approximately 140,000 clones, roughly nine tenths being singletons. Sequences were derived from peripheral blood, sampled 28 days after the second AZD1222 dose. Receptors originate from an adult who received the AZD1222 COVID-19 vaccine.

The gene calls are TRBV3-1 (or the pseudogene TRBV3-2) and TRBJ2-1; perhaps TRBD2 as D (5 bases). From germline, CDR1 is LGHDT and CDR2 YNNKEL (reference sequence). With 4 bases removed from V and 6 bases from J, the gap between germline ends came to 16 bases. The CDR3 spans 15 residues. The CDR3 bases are TGTGCCAGCAGCCCAGTCGGACTCCCGGTCAATGAGCAGTTCTTC. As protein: CASSPVGLPVNEQFF.

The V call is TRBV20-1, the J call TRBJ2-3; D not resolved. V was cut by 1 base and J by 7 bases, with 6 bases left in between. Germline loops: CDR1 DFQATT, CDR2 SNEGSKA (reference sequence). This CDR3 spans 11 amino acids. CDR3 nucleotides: TGCAGTGCTAGAGTGCGGCATACGCAGTATTTT. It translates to CSARVRHTQYF.

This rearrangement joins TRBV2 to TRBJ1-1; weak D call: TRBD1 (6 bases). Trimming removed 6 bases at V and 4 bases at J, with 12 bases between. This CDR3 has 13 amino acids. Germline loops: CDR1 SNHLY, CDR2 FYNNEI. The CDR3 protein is CASSQQGGTEAFF. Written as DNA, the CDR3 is TGTGCCAGCAGCCAACAAGGGGGCACTGAAGCTTTCTTT.

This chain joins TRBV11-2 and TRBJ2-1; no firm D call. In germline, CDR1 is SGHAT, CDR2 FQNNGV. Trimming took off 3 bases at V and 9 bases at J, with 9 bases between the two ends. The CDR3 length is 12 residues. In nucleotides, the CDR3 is TGTGCCAGCAGCTTCCAAGAATCTGAGCAGTTCTTC. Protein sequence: CASSFQESEQFF.

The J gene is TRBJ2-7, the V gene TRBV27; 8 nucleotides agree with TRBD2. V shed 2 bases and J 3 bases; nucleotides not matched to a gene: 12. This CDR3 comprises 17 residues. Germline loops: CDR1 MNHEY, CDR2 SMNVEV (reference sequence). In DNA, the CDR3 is TGTGCCAGCAGTTTAAGGTTACAGGGCGGGGGGAACTACGAGCAGTACTTC. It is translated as CASSLRLQGGGNYEQYF.

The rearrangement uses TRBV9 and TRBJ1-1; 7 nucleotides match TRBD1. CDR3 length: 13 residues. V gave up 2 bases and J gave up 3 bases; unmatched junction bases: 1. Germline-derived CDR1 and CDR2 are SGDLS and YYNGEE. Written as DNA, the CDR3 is TGTGCCAGCAGCGTCGACAGGGACACTGAAGCTTTCTTT. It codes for CASSVDRDTEAFF.

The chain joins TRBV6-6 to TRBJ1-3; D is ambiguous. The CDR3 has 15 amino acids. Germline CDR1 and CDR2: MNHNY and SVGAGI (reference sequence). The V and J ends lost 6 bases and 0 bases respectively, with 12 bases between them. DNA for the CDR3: TGTGCCAGCAGAAACAGTGAAAACTCTGGAAACACCATATATTTT. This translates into CASRNSENSGNTIYF.

The CDR3 here is CASSKGLAVGSEQFF. CDR3 nucleotide sequence: TGTGCCAGCAGCAAGGGACTAGCGGTGGGCAGTGAGCAGTTCTTC. The chain carries TRBV9 and TRBJ2-1; 11 bases match TRBD2. The CDR3 covers 15 residues. Germline-derived CDR1 and CDR2 are SGDLS and YYNGEE. Losses at the gene ends were 4 bases for V and 9 bases for J; bases not matched to a gene: 9.

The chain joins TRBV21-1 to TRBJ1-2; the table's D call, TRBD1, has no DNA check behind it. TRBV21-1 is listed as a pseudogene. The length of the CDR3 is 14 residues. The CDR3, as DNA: TGTGCCAGCCCCGGTGGGGCGCGTGGCTATGGCTACACCTTC. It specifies CASPGGARGYGYTF.

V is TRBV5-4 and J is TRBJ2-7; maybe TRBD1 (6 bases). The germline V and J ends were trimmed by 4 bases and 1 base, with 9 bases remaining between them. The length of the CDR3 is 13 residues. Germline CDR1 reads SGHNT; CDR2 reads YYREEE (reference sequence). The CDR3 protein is CASSGQGSYEQYF. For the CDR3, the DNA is TGTGCCAGCAGCGGGCAGGGGTCCTACGAGCAGTACTTC.

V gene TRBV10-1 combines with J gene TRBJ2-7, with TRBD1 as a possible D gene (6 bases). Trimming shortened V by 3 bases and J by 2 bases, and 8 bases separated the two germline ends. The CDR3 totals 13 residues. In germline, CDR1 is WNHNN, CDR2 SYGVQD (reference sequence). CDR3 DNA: TGCGCCAGCAGTGAAAACAGGGCCTACGAGCAGTACTTC. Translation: CASSENRAYEQYF.

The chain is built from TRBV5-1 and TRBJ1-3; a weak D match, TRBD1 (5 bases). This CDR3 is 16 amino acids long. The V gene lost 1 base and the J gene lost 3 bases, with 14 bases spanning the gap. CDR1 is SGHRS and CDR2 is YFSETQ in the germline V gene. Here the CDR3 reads CASSLTGPKFGNTIYF. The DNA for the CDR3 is TGCGCCAGCAGCTTGACAGGCCCTAAGTTTGGAAACACCATATATTTT. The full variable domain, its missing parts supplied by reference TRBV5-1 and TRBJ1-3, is KAGVTQTPRYLIKTRGQQVTLSCSPISGHRSVSWYQQTPGQGLQFLFEYFSETQRNKGNFPGRFSGRQFSNSRSEMNVSTLELGDSALYLCASSLTGPKFGNTIYFGEGSWLTVV.

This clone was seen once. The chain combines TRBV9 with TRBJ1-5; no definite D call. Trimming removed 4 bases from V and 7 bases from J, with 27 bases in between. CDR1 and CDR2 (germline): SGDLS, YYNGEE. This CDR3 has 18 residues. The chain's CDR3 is CASSSPFRTLPVVQPQHF. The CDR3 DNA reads TGTGCCAGCAGCTCCCCATTCCGGACTTTACCTGTTGTGCAGCCCCAGCATTTT.